Listed below are T cell receptor beta chains from one sample, sequenced in a study of blood T cell repertoires in COVID-19. Some clones are missing from TCRdb's copy, which holds only in-frame ones; the method was immunoSEQ multiplex PCR. The sample records just under 250,000 clones, approximately 90% being singletons. The sample taken for sequencing was PBMCs or T cells enriched from blood (not recorded which). Receptors were obtained from a woman aged 25 to 39 who had recovered from COVID-19. The CDR3 runs from the conserved cysteine through the conserved F or W. Fields, in order: J gene, D gene, clone size, V gene, CDR3 DNA, CDR3 protein. The D gene is left open where the match is weak. For some rows the clone size is stated as once, few or many, or as a class when expanded; others skip it.

TRBJ1-1,TRBD1,.,TRBV24-1,TGTGCCACCAGGGCCCGACAGGGGAACACTGAAGCTTTCTTT,CATRARQGNTEAFF
TRBJ1-4,.,once,TRBV19,TGTGCCAGTAGTATCCGCAGGGCGAATCATGAAAAACTGTTTTTT,CASSIRRANHEKLFF
TRBJ1-1,.,.,TRBV5-1,TGCGCCAGCAGCTCCAGAGGGCGGGAAATAACTGAAGCTTTCTTT,CASSSRGREITEAFF
TRBJ1-3,TRBD1,.,TRBV30,TGTGCCTGGAGCCAGGGGGGAACTGGAAACACCATATATTTT,CAWSQGGTGNTIYF
TRBJ2-1,.,.,TRBV15,TGTGCCACCAGCAGAGATCAGGGACTTTACAATGAGCAGTTCTTC,CATSRDQGLYNEQFF
TRBJ2-7,TRBD2,.,TRBV4-2,TGTGCCAGCAGCCAAGGAGTAGCGGGAGCATACGAGCAGTACTTC,CASSQGVAGAYEQYF
TRBJ1-6,.,.,TRBV30,TGTGCCTCTGACATGGGGGCTGATTCACCCCTCCACTTT,CASDMGADSPLHF
TRBJ1-2,TRBD1,.,TRBV28,TGTGCCAGCAGCGGACAGGGGACCAACTATGGCTACACCTTC,CASSGQGTNYGYTF
TRBJ1-2,.,once,TRBV29-1,TGCAGCGTTGATTTCCAGGGAGGGTCGGGCTACACCTTC,CSVDFQGGSGYTF
TRBJ2-1,.,.,TRBV6-6,TGTGCCAGCAGTACAGGGCGGAGCTCCTACAATGAGCAGTTCTTC,CASSTGRSSYNEQFF
TRBJ2-7,.,.,TRBV6-5,TGTGCCAGCAGTTACGGCAGGCGGGGAGAGCAGTACTTC,CASSYGRRGEQYF
TRBJ1-1,TRBD1,.,TRBV4-1,TGCGCCAGCAGCCAAGATTCGGCAGGGGGCGCAGGGAACACTGAAGCTTTCTTT,CASSQDSAGGAGNTEAFF
TRBJ2-7,TRBD1,.,TRBV28,TGTGCCAGCAGTTTCAACAGGGGGCCCGAGCAGTACTTC,CASSFNRGPEQYF
TRBJ1-5,.,.,TRBV28,TGTGCCAGCAGTTGGCCGGGGGGGGCGTATAGCAATCAGCCCCAGCATTTT,CASSWPGGAYSNQPQHF
TRBJ2-7,.,.,TRBV11-2,TGTGCCAGCAGCTTAGTCCGGGACTACGAGCAGTACTTC,CASSLVRDYEQYF
TRBJ2-1,TRBD1,once,TRBV9,TGTGCCAGCACCCCCTCAGGGACAGGCTCCTACAATGAGCAGTTCTTC,CASTPSGTGSYNEQFF
TRBJ1-1,.,.,TRBV6-5,TGTGCCAGCAGTCGACCGGGACTAGGCACTGAAGCTTTCTTT,CASSRPGLGTEAFF
TRBJ2-1,.,.,TRBV18,TGTGCCAGCTCACCGGACAGTTACAATGAGCAGTTCTTC,CASSPDSYNEQFF
TRBJ2-5,TRBD2,.,TRBV3-1/TRBV3-2,TGTGCCAGCAGCCGAGCGGGAGGGCCTGGGGAGACCCAGTACTTC,CASSRAGGPGETQYF
TRBJ2-1,.,.,TRBV20-1,TGCAGTGCTAGAGTGCCGGGAATCCTGTTCTTC,CSARVPGILFF
TRBJ2-7,TRBD1,few,TRBV30,TGTGCAGCTGGACAGGGAAGGGGGGAGCAGTACTTC,CAAGQGRGEQYF
TRBJ1-3,.,.,TRBV4-2,TGTGCCAGCAGCCCCCGGGGAGACTCTGGAAACACCATATATTTT,CASSPRGDSGNTIYF
TRBJ1-1,.,few,TRBV5-6,TGTGCCAGCAGCCGGGGGGTACGGACTGAAGCTTTCTTT,CASSRGVRTEAFF
TRBJ2-1,TRBD2,.,TRBV6-2/TRBV6-3,TGTGCCAGCAGCACCGGGACTAGTTCCGGTGAGCAGTTCTTC,CASSTGTSSGEQFF
TRBJ2-2,TRBD2,.,TRBV19,TGTGCCAGTGAAATCGGGGGGGGAAACACCGGGGAGCTGTTTTTT,CASEIGGGNTGELFF
TRBJ2-1,TRBD1,once,TRBV7-2,TGTGCCAGCAGCTTCGACAGGGGGTTGTACAATGAGCAGTTCTTC,CASSFDRGLYNEQFF
TRBJ1-4,TRBD1,.,TRBV5-4,TGTGCCAGCAGCCTATCAGGGGGCCGTACTAATGAAAAACTGTTTTTT,CASSLSGGRTNEKLFF
TRBJ1-5,.,.,TRBV9,TGTGCCAGCAGCGTAGTATCCCCTCTCTTGCGTTATAGCAATCAGCCCCAGCATTTT,CASSVVSPLLRYSNQPQHF
TRBJ2-1,TRBD2,.,TRBV10-3,TGTGCCATCAGTGCGGGACTAGCGGGAGGCGTGAGCTCCTACAATGAGCAGTTCTTC,CAISAGLAGGVSSYNEQFF
TRBJ1-4,TRBD1,.,TRBV19,TGTGCCACCCAAGCCAGGGGACAGGGCAATGAAAAACTGTTTTTT,CATQARGQGNEKLFF
TRBJ1-1,.,.,TRBV19,TGTGCCAGTAGTACCTCAGGGAACACTGAAGCTTTCTTT,CASSTSGNTEAFF
TRBJ2-7,TRBD2,once,TRBV19,TGTGCCAGTAGTATCTTGGGACTAGAATACGAGCAGTACTTC,CASSILGLEYEQYF
TRBJ1-2,TRBD1,few,TRBV18,TGTGCCAGCTCACCACTTCCTCCACAGGGGGCCGGAAACTATGGCTACACCTTC,CASSPLPPQGAGNYGYTF
TRBJ2-5,TRBD2,.,TRBV29-1,TGCAGCGTTTCTCGGACTAGCGGGTCCCAAGAGACCCAGTACTTC,CSVSRTSGSQETQYF
TRBJ2-7,.,.,TRBV4-3,TGCGCCAGCAGCGCGGACAGACCCTACGAGCAGTACTTC,CASSADRPYEQYF
TRBJ2-5,TRBD1,.,TRBV5-4,TGTGCCAGCAGCCTGGACAGGGAAGAGACCCAGTACTTC,CASSLDREETQYF
TRBJ2-7,.,.,TRBV7-9,TGTGCCAGCAGCTTAGCGGCGGGATCCAACGAGCAGTACTTC,CASSLAAGSNEQYF
TRBJ1-6,.,.,TRBV5-1,TGCGCCAGCAGCGGTACCCTGAGGCCCAATTCACCCCTCCACTTT,CASSGTLRPNSPLHF
TRBJ2-1,TRBD2,once,TRBV28,TGTGCCAGCAGGACACTAGCGGGAGCCAACAATGAGCAGTTCTTC,CASRTLAGANNEQFF